This is a list of T cell receptor beta chains from one sample in a study of T cells in Graves' hyperthyroidism and ophthalmopathy. TCRdb re-derived calls from the multiplex PCR reads in MiXCR, one entry per CDR3 protein. The repertoire includes 200,000 to 300,000 distinct CDR3 sequences, roughly 17% of them detected once, and 28% sits in the top ten. The sample consisted of blood. Every receptor here comes from a woman between 18 and 29 years old with Graves' ophthalmopathy. The CDR3 runs from the conserved cysteine through the conserved F or W. D genes are given only for firm matches. The size field is filled for only some rows; it gives once, few, many or a size class.

v_call	j_call	d_call	clone_size	cdr3_nt	cdr3_aa
TRBV19	TRBJ2-7	.	few	TGTGCCAGTAGTAAAACAGGGATTCCATCCTACGAGCAGTACTTC	CASSKTGIPSYEQYF
TRBV7-4	TRBJ2-3	.	many	TGTGCCAGCAGCTTAGCCATCGGGAGCGGCACAGATACGCAGTATTTT	CASSLAIGSGTDTQYF
TRBV2	TRBJ2-3	TRBD1	many	TGTGCCAGCAGTGGACAGGGGAGCACAGATACGCAGTATTTT	CASSGQGSTDTQYF
TRBV29-1	TRBJ2-1	TRBD2	.	TGCAGCGTCTCCTACCCCGGGACTAGCGGACTGAGCTCCTACAATGAGCAGTTCTTC	CSVSYPGTSGLSSYNEQFF
TRBV12-3/TRBV12-4	TRBJ2-7	TRBD2	.	TGTGCCAGCCGAAATAGCGGGGGCAAATCCTACGAGCAGTACTTC	CASRNSGGKSYEQYF
TRBV2	TRBJ2-5	.	many	TGTGCCACCCGGAGGGCTTTATTCCAAGAGACCCAGTACTTC	CATRRALFQETQYF
TRBV9	TRBJ2-5	TRBD2	.	TGTGCCAGCAGCGTAGGTAGCGGGGGGGTCGAGACCCAGTACTTC	CASSVGSGGVETQYF
TRBV20-1	TRBJ2-1	.	many	TGCAGTGCTAGGGAAAAGGTAGCGGCCTACAATGAGCAGTTCTTC	CSAREKVAAYNEQFF
TRBV6-2/TRBV6-3	TRBJ2-1	TRBD2	many	TGTGCCAGCAGAACCACCGGGACTACCTACGGGCAGTTCTTC	CASRTTGTTYGQFF
TRBV7-9	TRBJ1-3	TRBD1	.	TGTGCCAGCAGCTTAGGGGACAGGGGGTCTGGAAACACCATATATTTT	CASSLGDRGSGNTIYF
TRBV5-8	TRBJ1-4	.	many	TGTGCCAGCAGCTTGAGGGGGGGCGCAGGAAAACTGTTTTTT	CASSLRGGAGKLFF
TRBV5-1	TRBJ1-1	.	many	TGCGCCAGCAGCTTGGCCGAGGGCTGGAACACTGAAGCTTTCTTT	CASSLAEGWNTEAFF
TRBV20-1	TRBJ1-1	.	few	TGCAGTGCTAGAGAACAGGGTAACACTGAAGCTTTCTTT	CSAREQGNTEAFF
TRBV25-1	TRBJ2-2	.	few	TGTGCCAGCAACAGAGGGGGGATCGGGGAGCTGTTTTTT	CASNRGGIGELFF
TRBV14	TRBJ2-1	.	many	TGTGCCAGCAGCCCTGGGACTCCACCCTACAATGAGCAGTTCTTC	CASSPGTPPYNEQFF
TRBV27	TRBJ1-4	.	many	TGTGCCAGCAGTTCGAGAGGGGCTGAAAAACTGTTTTTT	CASSSRGAEKLFF
TRBV5-1	TRBJ2-7	.	many	TGCGCCAGCAGCTTGGTAATCGGGTCCTACGAGCAGTACTTC	CASSLVIGSYEQYF
TRBV9	TRBJ2-1	TRBD2	many	TGTGCCAGCAGCGTCCTAGCGGGGGGGACATACAATGAGCAGTTCTTC	CASSVLAGGTYNEQFF
TRBV5-8	TRBJ1-2	.	many	TGCGCAACCTGGTCGGCCGGGGGCTATGGCTACACCTTC	CATWSAGGYGYTF
TRBV20-1	TRBJ1-5	.	many	TGCAGTGCTAGGGAGGGGTACGAGCAGCCCCAGCATTTT	CSAREGYEQPQHF
TRBV5-1	TRBJ2-6	TRBD1	many	TGCGCCAGCAGCTTGAGGGGGCTGACCAACGTCCTGACTTTC	CASSLRGLTNVLTF
TRBV28	TRBJ2-7	.	many	TGTGCCAGCAGGGACGGGGGCTCCTACGAGCAGTACTTC	CASRDGGSYEQYF
TRBV6-2/TRBV6-3	TRBJ1-1	TRBD1	many	TGTGCCAGCAGCCGGACAGGGGTTGAAGCTTTCTTT	CASSRTGVEAFF
TRBV7-2	TRBJ1-2	TRBD1	many	TGTGCCAGCAGCTTAGTCGCGGGGACAGCAACTAACTATGGCTACACCTTC	CASSLVAGTATNYGYTF
TRBV28	TRBJ1-2	.	many	TGTGCCAGCAGTCCCGGGATAGGGGTCTATGGCTACACCTTC	CASSPGIGVYGYTF
TRBV6-1	TRBJ2-6	TRBD2	many	TGTGCCAGCAGTCCGCGGAGGCTAGCGGGAGGGCCGGCTGGGGCCAACGTCCTGACTTTC	CASSPRRLAGGPAGANVLTF
TRBV7-8	TRBJ2-3	TRBD1	many	TGTGCCAGCAGCTTAGCGCCCGGACAGGGAGGCACAGATACGCAGTATTTT	CASSLAPGQGGTDTQYF
TRBV27	TRBJ2-5	.	many	TGTGCCAGCACCCCGAGGGGTCCTAGCTCGGGGACCCAGTACTTC	CASTPRGPSSGTQYF
TRBV7-9	TRBJ2-1	.	many	TGTGCCAGCAGGGGTGGAAGTAATGAGCAGTTCTTC	CASRGGSNEQFF
TRBV6-1	TRBJ2-3	TRBD2	many	TGTGCCAGCAGTCTCAACAGCGGGGGGGCAACAGATACGCAGTATTTT	CASSLNSGGATDTQYF
TRBV20-1	TRBJ2-4	.	many	TGCAGTGCTGGATTTAAAGGGGATGACATTCAGTACTTC	CSAGFKGDDIQYF
TRBV12-3/TRBV12-4	TRBJ1-3	.	many	TGTGCCAGCAGTTTAGGAAACCCTGGAGCTGGAAACACCATATATTTT	CASSLGNPGAGNTIYF
TRBV12-3/TRBV12-4	TRBJ1-2	.	many	TGTGCCAGCAGAAAGCAGGGGTACGGCTACACCTTC	CASRKQGYGYTF
TRBV15	TRBJ2-5	.	.	TGTGCCACCAGCAGCCAGCTAGCAGCAGGAGAGACCCAGTACTTC	CATSSQLAAGETQYF
TRBV7-9	TRBJ2-7	TRBD2	many	TGTGCCAGCAGACCTCCGGGGGGGTCCTACGAGCAGTACTTC	CASRPPGGSYEQYF
TRBV9	TRBJ2-7	.	.	TGTGCCAGCAGCGTAGAGGTAGAATCCTACGAGCAGTACTTC	CASSVEVESYEQYF
TRBV15	TRBJ2-7	TRBD2	many	TGTGCCACCAGCACCGTAGGACTAGTTTCGGACGAGCAGTACTTC	CATSTVGLVSDEQYF
TRBV6-2/TRBV6-3	TRBJ2-7	.	many	TGTGCCAGCAGTTACGTTGCTGGGGGACGTAGCGAGCAGTACTTC	CASSYVAGGRSEQYF
TRBV20-1	TRBJ1-1	.	many	TGCAGTGCTAGTTCGGGGGCCTCGAACACTGAAGCTTTCTTT	CSASSGASNTEAFF
TRBV6-4	TRBJ2-7	.	.	TGTGCCAGCACGGACTCGAACTCCTACGAGCAGTACTTC	CASTDSNSYEQYF
TRBV28	TRBJ1-1	TRBD1	many	TGTGCCAGCAGTTTGGGGAAAGGACAGGGGGGTTCGTTGAAAACTGAAGCTTTCTTT	CASSLGKGQGGSLKTEAFF
TRBV20-1	TRBJ1-1	.	many	TGCAGTGCTAGAGGGCTTTTGGGCAGCACTGAAGCTTTCTTT	CSARGLLGSTEAFF
TRBV27	TRBJ2-7	TRBD1	many	TGTGCCAGCAGTCCGGACAGGACGAGCTCCTACGAGCAGTACTTC	CASSPDRTSSYEQYF
TRBV7-2	TRBJ2-2	TRBD2	many	TGTGCCAGCAGCTTAGGGATCCTAGCGGGAGGGGTCACCGGGGAGCTGTTTTTT	CASSLGILAGGVTGELFF
TRBV7-9	TRBJ2-6	.	many	TGTGCCAGCAGCTCCCTTCGAGGACAAAGCTCTGGGGCCAACGTCCTGACTTTC	CASSSLRGQSSGANVLTF
TRBV7-3	TRBJ1-1	.	many	TGTGCCAGCAGCTTAAATGGGGGTATCGGGGAAGCTTTCTTT	CASSLNGGIGEAFF
TRBV11-1	TRBJ1-4	.	.	TGTGCCAGCAGCTTAGGTAGGGGAACTCCTGGAGGTGAAAAACTGTTTTTT	CASSLGRGTPGGEKLFF
TRBV28	TRBJ2-7	TRBD2	many	TGTGCCAGCAGTTTAGTGATATGGATAGCGGGCGAGCAGTACTTC	CASSLVIWIAGEQYF
TRBV20-1	TRBJ1-1	.	many	TGCAGTGCTTCTAGGGGAATTCCAATGAACACTGAAGCTTTCTTT	CSASRGIPMNTEAFF
TRBV27	TRBJ2-7	.	many	TGTGCCAGCAGCCGAGTTGGGAGTCTCTACTACGAGCAGTACTTC	CASSRVGSLYYEQYF
TRBV7-3	TRBJ2-1	.	many	TGTGCCAGCAGCTCCGTCGCGGGGTCCTACAATGAGCAGTTCTTC	CASSSVAGSYNEQFF
TRBV6-1	TRBJ2-1	TRBD1	many	TGTGCCACCACCTTTGACAGGGGATCGTACAATGAGCAGTTCTTC	CATTFDRGSYNEQFF
TRBV5-8	TRBJ2-1	TRBD2	many	TGTGCCAGCAGTCGACTAGCGGGAGGTTGGAATGAGCAGTTCTTC	CASSRLAGGWNEQFF
TRBV19	TRBJ2-5	TRBD1	many	TGTGCCAGTAGTCCAGACCTCGAGGGACAGCTCAAGAGGACCCAGTACTTC	CASSPDLEGQLKRTQYF
TRBV30	TRBJ2-7	TRBD2	.	TGTGCCTGGAGTCGGTGGCGGGGGGGTGAGTGGGAGCAGTACTTC	CAWSRWRGGEWEQYF
TRBV7-9	TRBJ1-1	.	many	TGTGCCAGCAGCCCGGGTGGTACAGTTTCTGAAGCTTTCTTT	CASSPGGTVSEAFF
TRBV29-1	TRBJ2-7	TRBD2	.	TGCAGCGTCTCCTACCCCGGGACTAGCGGGAGGAGGGAGCAGTACTTC	CSVSYPGTSGRREQYF
TRBV19	TRBJ1-5	.	many	TGTGCCAGTAGTATTGTGGGGCAGGGAATCGACAATCAGCCCCAGCATTTT	CASSIVGQGIDNQPQHF
TRBV2	TRBJ1-6	.	many	TGTGCCAGCAGGACGACGGGCGGCGCCTCTTCACCCCTCCACTTT	CASRTTGGASSPLHF